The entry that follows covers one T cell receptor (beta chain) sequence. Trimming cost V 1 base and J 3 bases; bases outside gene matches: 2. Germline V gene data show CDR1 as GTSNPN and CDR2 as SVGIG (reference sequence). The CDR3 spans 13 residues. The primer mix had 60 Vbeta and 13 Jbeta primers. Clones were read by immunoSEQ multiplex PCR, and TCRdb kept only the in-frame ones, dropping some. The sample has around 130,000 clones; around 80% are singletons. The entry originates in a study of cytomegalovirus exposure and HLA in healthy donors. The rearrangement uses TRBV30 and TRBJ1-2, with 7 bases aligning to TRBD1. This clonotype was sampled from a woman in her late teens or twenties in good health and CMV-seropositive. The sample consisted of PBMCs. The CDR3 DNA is TGTGCCTGGAGTGGCGGGACAGACTATGGCTACACCTTC. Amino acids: CAWSGGTDYGYTF.